This T cell receptor beta chain comes out of a study of T cell responses to AZD1222 COVID-19 vaccine. The length of the CDR3 is 14 residues. Trimming took 10 bases from V and 2 from J, leaving 17 bases between them. Germline CDR1 and CDR2: MNHEY and SMNVEV (reference sequence). Clones were sequenced by immunoSEQ multiplex PCR, and TCRdb holds only the in-frame ones, with some missing. The table shows 100,000 to 130,000 clones, with 92% occurring only once. Remarks on this clone: Its specificity is unknown.

Analysis merged second doses at about 4 or about 12 weeks. Study-level points and caveats: In all cases, repertoires were sampled only after the peak T cell response.

V gene TRBV27 combines with J gene TRBJ1-2; the D gene is possibly TRBD1 (6 bases). The sample was peripheral blood, taken 28 days after the second AZD1222 dose. This TCR was recovered from an adult who received the AZD1222 COVID-19 vaccine. The CDR3 loop reads CATRIRGTNYGYTF. The CDR3 DNA reads TGTGCCACCCGGATAAGGGGGACGAACTATGGCTACACCTTC.